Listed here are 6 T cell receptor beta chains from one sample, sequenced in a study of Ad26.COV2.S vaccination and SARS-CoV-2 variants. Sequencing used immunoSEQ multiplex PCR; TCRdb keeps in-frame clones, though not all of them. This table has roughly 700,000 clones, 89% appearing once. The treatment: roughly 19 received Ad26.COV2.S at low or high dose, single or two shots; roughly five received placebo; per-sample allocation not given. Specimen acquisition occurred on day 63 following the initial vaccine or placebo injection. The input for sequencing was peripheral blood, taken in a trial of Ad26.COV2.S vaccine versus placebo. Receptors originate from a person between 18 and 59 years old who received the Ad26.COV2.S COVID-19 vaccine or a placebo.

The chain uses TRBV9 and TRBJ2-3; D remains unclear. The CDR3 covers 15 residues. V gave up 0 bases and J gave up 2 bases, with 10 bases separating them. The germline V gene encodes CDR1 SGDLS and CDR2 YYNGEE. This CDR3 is CASSVEPAPTDTQYF. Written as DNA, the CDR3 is TGTGCCAGCAGCGTAGAACCAGCTCCCACAGATACGCAGTATTTT.

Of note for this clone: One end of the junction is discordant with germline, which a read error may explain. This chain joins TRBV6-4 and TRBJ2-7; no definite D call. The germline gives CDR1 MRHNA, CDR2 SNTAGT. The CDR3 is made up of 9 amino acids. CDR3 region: CASSDSTSF. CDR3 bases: TGTGCCAGCAGTGACTCTACCTCCTTC.

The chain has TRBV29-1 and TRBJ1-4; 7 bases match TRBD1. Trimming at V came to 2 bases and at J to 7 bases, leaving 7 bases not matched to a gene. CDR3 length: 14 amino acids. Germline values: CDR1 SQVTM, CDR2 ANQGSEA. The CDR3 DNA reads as TGCAGCGTTGAAAAAGCAGGGGGGGGTGAAAAACTGTTTTTT. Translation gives CSVEKAGGGEKLFF. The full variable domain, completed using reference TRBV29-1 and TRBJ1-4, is SAVISQKPSRDICQRGTSLTIQCQVDSQVTMMFWYRQQPGQSLTLIATANQGSEATYESGFVIDKFPISRPNLTFSTLTVSNMSPEDSSIYLCSVEKAGGGEKLFFGSGTQLSVL.

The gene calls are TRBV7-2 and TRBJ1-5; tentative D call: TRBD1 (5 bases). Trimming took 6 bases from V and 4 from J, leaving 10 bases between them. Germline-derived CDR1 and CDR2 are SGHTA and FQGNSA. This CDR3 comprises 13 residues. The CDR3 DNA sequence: TGTGCCAGCAGGTCTCAGGGAAATCAGCCCCAGCATTTT. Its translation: CASRSQGNQPQHF.

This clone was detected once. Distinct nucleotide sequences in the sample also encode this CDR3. The CDR3: CATSRGGTNTEAFF. The CDR3 coding sequence is TGTGCCACCAGCAGAGGAGGGACGAACACTGAAGCTTTCTTT. The J gene is TRBJ1-1, the V gene TRBV15; D is perhaps TRBD1 (5 bases). In germline, CDR1 is LNHNV, CDR2 YYDKDF (reference sequence). The CDR3 has 14 residues. Trimming took 1 base from V and 1 from J, leaving 7 bases between them. Based on the CDR3 plus reference TRBV15 and TRBJ1-1, the full variable domain is DAMVIQNPRYQVTQFGKPVTLSCSQTLNHNVMYWYQQKSSQAPKLLFHYYDKDFNNEADTPDNFQSRRPNTSFCFLDIRSPGLGDTAMYLCATSRGGTNTEAFFGQGTRLTVV.

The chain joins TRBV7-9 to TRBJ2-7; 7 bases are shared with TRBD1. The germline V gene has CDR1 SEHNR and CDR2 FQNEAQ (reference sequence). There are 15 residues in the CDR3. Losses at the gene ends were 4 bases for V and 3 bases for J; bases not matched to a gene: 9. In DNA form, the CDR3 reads TGTGCCAGCAGCTCTCGACAGACAGGGCTCTACGAGCAGTACTTC. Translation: CASSSRQTGLYEQYF.